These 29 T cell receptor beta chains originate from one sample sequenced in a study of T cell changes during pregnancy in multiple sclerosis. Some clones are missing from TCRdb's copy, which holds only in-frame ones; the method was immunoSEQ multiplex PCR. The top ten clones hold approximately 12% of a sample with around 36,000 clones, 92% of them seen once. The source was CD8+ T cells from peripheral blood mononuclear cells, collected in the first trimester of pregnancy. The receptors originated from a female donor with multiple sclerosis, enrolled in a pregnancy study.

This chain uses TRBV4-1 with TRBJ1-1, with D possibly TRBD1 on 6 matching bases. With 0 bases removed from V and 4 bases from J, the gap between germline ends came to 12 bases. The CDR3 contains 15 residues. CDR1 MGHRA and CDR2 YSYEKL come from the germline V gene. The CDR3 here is CASSQDPGATTEAFF. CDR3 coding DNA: TGCGCCAGCAGCCAAGATCCAGGGGCGACCACTGAAGCTTTCTTT.

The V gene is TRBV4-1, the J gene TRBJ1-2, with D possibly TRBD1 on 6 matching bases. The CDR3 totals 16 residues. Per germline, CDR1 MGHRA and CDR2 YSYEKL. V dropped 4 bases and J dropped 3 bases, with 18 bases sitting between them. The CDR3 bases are TGCGCCAGCAGCCCATTACTCACAGGGCCGGACTATGGCTACACCTTC. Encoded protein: CASSPLLTGPDYGYTF.

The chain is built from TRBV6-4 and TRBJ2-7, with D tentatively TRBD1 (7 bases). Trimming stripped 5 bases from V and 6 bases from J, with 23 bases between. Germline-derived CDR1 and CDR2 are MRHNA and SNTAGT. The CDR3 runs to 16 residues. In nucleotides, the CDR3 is TGTGCCAGCAGTTCTGGCCCGGAGGGGGCCCCCTCCGAGCAGTACTTC. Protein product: CASSSGPEGAPSEQYF.

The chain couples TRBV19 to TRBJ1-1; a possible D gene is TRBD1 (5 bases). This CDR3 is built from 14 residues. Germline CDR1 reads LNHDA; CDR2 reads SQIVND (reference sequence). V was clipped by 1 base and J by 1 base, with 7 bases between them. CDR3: CASSIGQGNTEAFF. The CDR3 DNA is TGTGCCAGTAGTATAGGTCAGGGGAACACTGAAGCTTTCTTT.

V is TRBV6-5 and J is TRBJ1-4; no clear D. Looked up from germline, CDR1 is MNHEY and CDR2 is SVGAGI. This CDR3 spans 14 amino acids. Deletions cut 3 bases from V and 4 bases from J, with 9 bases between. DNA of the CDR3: TGTGCCAGCAGTTATGCGCCCTATAATGAAAAACTGTTTTTT. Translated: CASSYAPYNEKLFF.

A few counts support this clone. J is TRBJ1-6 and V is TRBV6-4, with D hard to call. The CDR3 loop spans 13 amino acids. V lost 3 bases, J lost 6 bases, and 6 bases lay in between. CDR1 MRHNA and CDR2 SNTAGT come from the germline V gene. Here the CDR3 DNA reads TGTGCCAGCAGTGAGAGGAGTAATTCACCCCTCCACTTT. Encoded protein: CASSERSNSPLHF.

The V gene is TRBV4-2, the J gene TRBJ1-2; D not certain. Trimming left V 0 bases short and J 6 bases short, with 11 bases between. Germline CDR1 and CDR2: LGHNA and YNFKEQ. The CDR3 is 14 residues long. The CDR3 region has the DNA TGTGCCAGCAGCCAAGAGAGGCGGAACGATGGCTACACCTTC. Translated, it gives CASSQERRNDGYTF.

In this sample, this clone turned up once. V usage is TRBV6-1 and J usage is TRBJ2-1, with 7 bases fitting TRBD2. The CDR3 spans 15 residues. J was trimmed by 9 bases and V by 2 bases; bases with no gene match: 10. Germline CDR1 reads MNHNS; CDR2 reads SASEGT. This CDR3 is CASSELGEGSGEQFF. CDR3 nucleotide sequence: TGTGCCAGCAGTGAACTGGGGGAGGGCTCAGGTGAGCAGTTCTTC.

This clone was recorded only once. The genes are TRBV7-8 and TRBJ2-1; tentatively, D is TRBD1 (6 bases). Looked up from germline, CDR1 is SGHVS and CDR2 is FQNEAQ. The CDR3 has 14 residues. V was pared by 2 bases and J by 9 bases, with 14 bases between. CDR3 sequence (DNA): TGTGCCAGCAGCTTACGAGGGGGAGACGGTGAGCAGTTCTTC. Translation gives CASSLRGGDGEQFF.

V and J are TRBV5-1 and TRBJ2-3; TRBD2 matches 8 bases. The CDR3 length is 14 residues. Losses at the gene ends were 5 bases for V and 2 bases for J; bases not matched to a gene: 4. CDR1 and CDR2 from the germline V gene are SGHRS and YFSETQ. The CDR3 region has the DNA TGCGCCAGCAGGGGCGGGGGGTACACAGATACGCAGTATTTT. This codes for CASRGGGYTDTQYF.

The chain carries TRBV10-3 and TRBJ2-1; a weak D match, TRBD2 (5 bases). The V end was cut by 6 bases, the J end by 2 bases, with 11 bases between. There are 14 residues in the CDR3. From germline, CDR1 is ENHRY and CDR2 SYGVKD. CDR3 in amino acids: CAIRDGVPYNEQFF. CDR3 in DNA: TGTGCCATCAGGGACGGGGTGCCCTACAATGAGCAGTTCTTC.

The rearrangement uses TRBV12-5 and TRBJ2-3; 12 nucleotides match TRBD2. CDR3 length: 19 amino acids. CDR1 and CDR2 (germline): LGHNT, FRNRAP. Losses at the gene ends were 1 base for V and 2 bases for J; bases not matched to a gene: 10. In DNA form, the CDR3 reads TGTGCTAGTGGTTTGGCGCTGACTAGCGGGGGCCCTAACACAGATACGCAGTATTTT. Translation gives CASGLALTSGGPNTDTQYF. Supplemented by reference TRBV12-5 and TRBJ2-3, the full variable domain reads DARVTQTPRHKVTEMGQEVTMRCQPILGHNTVFWYRQTMMQGLELLAYFRNRAPLDDSGMPKDRFSAEMPDATLATLKIQPSEPRDSAVYFCASGLALTSGGPNTDTQYFGPGTRLTVL.

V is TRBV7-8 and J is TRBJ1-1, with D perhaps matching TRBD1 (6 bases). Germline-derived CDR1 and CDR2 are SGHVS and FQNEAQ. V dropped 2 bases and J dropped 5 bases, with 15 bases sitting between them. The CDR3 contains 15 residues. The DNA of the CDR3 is TGTGCCAGCAGCTTACGAACAGAGGGGGATACTGAAGCTTTCTTT. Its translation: CASSLRTEGDTEAFF.

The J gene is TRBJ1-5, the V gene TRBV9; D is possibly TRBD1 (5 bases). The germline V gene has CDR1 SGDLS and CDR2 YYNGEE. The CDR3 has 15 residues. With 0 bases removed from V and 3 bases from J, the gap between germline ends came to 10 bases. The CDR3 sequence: CASSVGGGVNQPQHF. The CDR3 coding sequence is TGTGCCAGCAGCGTAGGGGGGGGAGTCAATCAGCCCCAGCATTTT.

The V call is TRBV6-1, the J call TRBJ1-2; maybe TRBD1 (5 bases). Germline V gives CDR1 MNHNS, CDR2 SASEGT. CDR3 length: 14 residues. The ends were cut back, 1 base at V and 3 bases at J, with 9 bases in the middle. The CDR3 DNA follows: TGTGCCAGCAGTGAAGTCGGGGGATACTATGGCTACACCTTC. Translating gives CASSEVGGYYGYTF.

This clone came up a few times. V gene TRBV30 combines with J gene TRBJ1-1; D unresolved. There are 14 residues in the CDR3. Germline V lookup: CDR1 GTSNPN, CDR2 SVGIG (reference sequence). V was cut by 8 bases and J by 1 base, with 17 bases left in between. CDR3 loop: CALDRGRGNTEAFF. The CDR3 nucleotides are TGTGCCCTGGACCGAGGGAGAGGGAACACTGAAGCTTTCTTT.

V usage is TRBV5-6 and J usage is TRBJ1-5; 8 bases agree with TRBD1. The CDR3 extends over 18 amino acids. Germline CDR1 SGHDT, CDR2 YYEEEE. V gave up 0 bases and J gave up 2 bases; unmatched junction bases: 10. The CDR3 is CASSLGGDRMVRNQPQHF. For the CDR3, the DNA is TGTGCCAGCAGCTTGGGGGGGGACAGGATGGTTCGCAATCAGCCCCAGCATTTT. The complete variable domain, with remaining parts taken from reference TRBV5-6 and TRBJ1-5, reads DAGVTQSPTHLIKTRGQQVTLRCSPKSGHDTVSWYQQALGQGPQFIFQYYEEEERQRGNFPDRFSGHQFPNYSSELNVNALLLGDSALYLCASSLGGDRMVRNQPQHFGDGTRLSIL.

CDR3 DNA: TGCGCCAGCAGCTTTGCAGGGGGGCAGCCCCAGCATTTT. This gives the protein CASSFAGGQPQHF. V is TRBV5-1 and J is TRBJ1-5, with TRBD1 matching 7 bases. Germline V lookup: CDR1 SGHRS, CDR2 YFSETQ. V trimming: 2 bases; J trimming: 7 bases; junction bases outside the gene matches: 3. The CDR3 has 13 residues.

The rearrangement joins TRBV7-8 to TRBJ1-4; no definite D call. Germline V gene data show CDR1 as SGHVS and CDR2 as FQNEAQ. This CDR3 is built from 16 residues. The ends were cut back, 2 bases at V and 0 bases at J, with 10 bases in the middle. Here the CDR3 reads CASSLNFDSTNEKLFF. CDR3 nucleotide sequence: TGTGCCAGCAGCTTAAATTTCGACTCAACTAATGAAAAACTGTTTTTT. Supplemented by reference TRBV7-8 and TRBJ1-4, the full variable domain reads GAGVSQSPRYKVAKRGQDVALRCDPISGHVSLFWYQQALGQGPEFLTYFQNEAQLDKSGLPSDRFFAERPEGSVSTLKIQRTQQEDSAVYLCASSLNFDSTNEKLFFGSGTQLSVL.

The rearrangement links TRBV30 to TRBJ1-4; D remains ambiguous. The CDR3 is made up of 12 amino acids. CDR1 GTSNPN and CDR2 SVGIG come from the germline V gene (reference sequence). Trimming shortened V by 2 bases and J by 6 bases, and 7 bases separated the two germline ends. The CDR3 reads CAWSLADEKLFF. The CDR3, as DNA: TGTGCCTGGAGTCTGGCCGATGAAAAACTGTTTTTT.

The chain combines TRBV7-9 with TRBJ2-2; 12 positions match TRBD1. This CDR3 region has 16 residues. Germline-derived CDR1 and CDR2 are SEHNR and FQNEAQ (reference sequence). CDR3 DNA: TGTGTCAGTGGGACAGGGGGCGGAATTTACACCGGGGAGCTGTTTTTT. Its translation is CVSGTGGGIYTGELFF.

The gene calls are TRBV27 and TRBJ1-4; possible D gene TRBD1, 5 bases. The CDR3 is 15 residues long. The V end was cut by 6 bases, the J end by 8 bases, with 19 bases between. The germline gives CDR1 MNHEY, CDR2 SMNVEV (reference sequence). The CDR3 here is CASRTGDGGTEKLFF. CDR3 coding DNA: TGTGCCAGCAGGACCGGGGACGGCGGGACCGAAAAACTGTTTTTT. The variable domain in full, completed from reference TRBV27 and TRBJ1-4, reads EAQVTQNPRYLITVTGKKLTVTCSQNMNHEYMSWYRQDPGLGLRQIYYSMNVEVTDKGDVPEGYKVSRKEKRNFPLILESPSPNQTSLYFCASRTGDGGTEKLFFGSGTQLSVL.

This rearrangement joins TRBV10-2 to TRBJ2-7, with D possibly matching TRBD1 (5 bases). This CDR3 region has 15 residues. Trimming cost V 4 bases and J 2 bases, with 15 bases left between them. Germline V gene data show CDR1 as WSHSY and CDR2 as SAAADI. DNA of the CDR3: TGCGCCAGCAGTGCCTCAGGGCCCCCCGCCTACGAGCAGTACTTC. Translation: CASSASGPPAYEQYF.

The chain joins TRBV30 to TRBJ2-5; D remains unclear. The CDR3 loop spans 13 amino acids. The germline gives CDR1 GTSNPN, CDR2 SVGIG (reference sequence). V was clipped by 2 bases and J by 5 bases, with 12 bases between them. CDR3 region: CAWSLGHGETQYF. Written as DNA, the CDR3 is TGTGCCTGGAGTTTAGGCCACGGGGAGACCCAGTACTTC. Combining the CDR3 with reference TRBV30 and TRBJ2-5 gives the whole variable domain SQTIHQWPATLVQPVGSPLSLECTVEGTSNPNLYWYRQAAGRGLQLLFYSVGIGQISSEVPQNLSASRPQDRQFILSSKKLLLSDSGFYLCAWSLGHGETQYFGPGTRLLVL.

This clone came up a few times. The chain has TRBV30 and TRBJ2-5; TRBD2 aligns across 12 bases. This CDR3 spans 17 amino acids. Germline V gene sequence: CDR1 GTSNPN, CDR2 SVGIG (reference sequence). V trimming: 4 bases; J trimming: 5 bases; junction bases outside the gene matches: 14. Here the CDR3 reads CAWKTLAGGPRLETQYF. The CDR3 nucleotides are TGTGCCTGGAAAACACTAGCGGGGGGCCCTAGGTTGGAGACCCAGTACTTC.

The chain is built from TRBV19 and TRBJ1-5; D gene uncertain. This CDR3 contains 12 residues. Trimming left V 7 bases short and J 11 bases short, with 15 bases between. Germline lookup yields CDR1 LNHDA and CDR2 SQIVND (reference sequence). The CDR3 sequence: CASNSEQRAQHF. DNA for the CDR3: TGTGCCAGTAACAGCGAACAGCGGGCCCAGCATTTT.

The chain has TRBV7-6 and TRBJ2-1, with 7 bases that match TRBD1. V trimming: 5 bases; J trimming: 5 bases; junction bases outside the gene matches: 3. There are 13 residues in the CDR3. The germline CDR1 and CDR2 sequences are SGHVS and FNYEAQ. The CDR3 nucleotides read TGTGCCAGCAGCCTCGGGACAGACAATGAGCAGTTCTTC. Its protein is CASSLGTDNEQFF.

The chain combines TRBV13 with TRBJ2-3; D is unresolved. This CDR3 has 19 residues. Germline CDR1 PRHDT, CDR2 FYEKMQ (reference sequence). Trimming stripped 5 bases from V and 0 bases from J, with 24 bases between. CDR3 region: CASSPRFVYAATSTDTQYF. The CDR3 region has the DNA TGTGCCAGCAGCCCTCGTTTCGTTTATGCGGCTACTAGCACAGATACGCAGTATTTT.

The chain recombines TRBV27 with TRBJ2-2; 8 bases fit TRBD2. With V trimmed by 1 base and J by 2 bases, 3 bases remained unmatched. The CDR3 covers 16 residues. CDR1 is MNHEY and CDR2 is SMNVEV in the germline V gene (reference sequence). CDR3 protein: CASSLWGLGNTGELFF. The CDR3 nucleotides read TGTGCCAGCAGTTTATGGGGACTAGGAAACACCGGGGAGCTGTTTTTT.